This T cell receptor (beta chain) originates from a study of human T cells and chemical hapten exposure. Study at large: Variation in per-sample TCR yields came mainly from small pooled library volume differences.

In the authors' workflow: With a range of 23,224 to 690,600, the median per sample was around 96,000 TCRs. TCRdb ran MiXCR on the RACE reads and lists one entry per CDR3 protein. TCRdb's processing, not the study's, gives the V and J calls here. The sample lists around 71,000 distinct CDR3 sequences, more than 8% seen once, with 3% to 3.5% in the top ten. Documented time point: patch test 1, 2 weeks after DPC sensitization. Treatment specified: therapeutic diphenylcyclopropenone sensitization with weekly scalp DPC. Only after blood had been drawn was each patch test applied. Total RNA was isolated from unfractionated whole blood. The CDR3 extends over 15 amino acids. Trimming removed 8 bases from V and 6 bases from J; junction bases left unmatched: 18. CDR1 and CDR2 from the germline V gene are DFQATT and SNEGSKA (reference sequence).

The source of this sequence is a woman aged 40 to 50 with alopecia areata. Some clones in this sample may be carry-over from other donors' samples. Here the sequenced sample was whole blood, taken in connection with sensitization to the hapten diphenylcyclopropenone (DPC). The chain carries TRBV20-1 and TRBJ2-7; 8 positions agree with TRBD1. CDR3 nucleotide sequence: TGCAGTTCGCTAGCAACCGGGACAGGAAATTCCGAGCAGTACTTC. The encoded protein is CSSLATGTGNSEQYF.